This TCR beta chain was profiled in a study of cytotoxic CD8 clonotypes in ibrutinib-treated CLL. Study-wide context: The study included around twelve relapsed/refractory and 15 treatment-naive patients; fewer than 18 had IGHV unmutated disease. Study-wide points: Contraction or stability on treatment was seen for public clonotypes, which were uncommon. At baseline, clonality was higher than in age-matched healthy donors and correlated with CD8+ counts.

The table came from immunoSEQ multiplex PCR; TCRdb's copy has only in-frame clones and leaves some out. In the table there are around 160,000 clones, 81% of which are singletons. This clone appeared a single time. Its antigen remains unknown. This CDR3 is 13 amino acids long. Per germline, CDR1 SGHTA and CDR2 FQGNSA. The ends were cut back, 1 base at V and 8 bases at J, with 11 bases in the middle. The specimen comprised PBMCs, sampled after 12 months of ibrutinib treatment. The TCR was taken from a human donor with chronic lymphocytic leukemia. The chain joins TRBV7-2 to TRBJ1-2; unclear D gene. Here the CDR3 DNA reads TGTGCCAGCAGCTTAGTTGGCATGGGGGGCTACACCTTC. Translating it yields CASSLVGMGGYTF.